This entry concerns a single T cell receptor (beta chain). The data belong to a study of T cell changes during pregnancy in multiple sclerosis. The CDR3 is 12 amino acids. Germline V gene sequence: CDR1 MNHNS, CDR2 SASEGT. Between the trimmed V and J ends, which lost 5 bases and 8 bases, there was a span of 10 bases. Profiled with immunoSEQ multiplex PCR; TCRdb holds only in-frame clones, not every one. This table holds around 65,000 clones, about 92% found once. V and J are TRBV6-1 and TRBJ2-1; D uncertain. This TCR came from a female donor in good health, enrolled as a control in a pregnancy study. Sequenced material: peripheral blood, taken in the first trimester of pregnancy. Written as DNA, the CDR3 is TGTGCCAGCAGTACCGCGTACGATGAGCAGTTCTTC. Its translation is CASSTAYDEQFF.